This T cell receptor (beta chain) was retrieved from a study of T-cell memory formation after mild COVID-19 (dated by TCRdb to 2020 to 2022). At the level of the whole study: TCR sequence clusters from the two donors were found to be largely donor specific. The cohort was made up of two young adult volunteers, one female and one male, who were previously healthy. Longitudinal TCRalpha and TCRbeta repertoire sequencing tracked T-cell clones expanding and contracting after mild COVID-19 in a couple of donors. Results and caveats for the whole study, not just this receptor: Clones that contracted from day 15 to 85 showed balanced CD4/CD8 phenotypes, whereas a second wave of clones that expanded from day 15 to 37 leaned towards CD4+. Some responding clones were detected in pre-infection memory, suggesting pre-existing cross-reactive memory T cells joined the SARS-CoV-2 response. The study covered only two mild cases, and larger cohorts including severe cases with pre-infection samples were considered necessary. SARS-CoV-2 specificity of the second-wave clones peaking on day 37 was not confirmed. Contracting CD4+ clones were located mainly in the CM and EM memory subsets, whereas CD8+ clones were found to be enriched in EMRA.

Between the V and J ends, shortened by 4 bases and 6 bases respectively, the junction contains 10 bases. Per the germline V gene, SGHNT is the CDR1 and YENEEA is the CDR2. From its cysteine to its phenylalanine, the CDR3 spans 13 amino acids. Kept here is only the CDR3 DNA, which spans 39 bases and is read in frame from base 1. This clonotype was found many times. The antigen it binds to is not known. No clone much larger than this one lies a single base away; base qualities are absent. Sequencing used an Illumina NovaSeq 6000. TCRalpha and TCRbeta cDNA libraries were built by 5'RACE with constant-segment primers, adding sample barcodes and unique molecular identifiers. Trizol reagent was used to extract RNA from every sample. The libraries were amplified in two PCR steps, and the second step added a second sample barcode and Illumina TruSeq adapters. Libraries were sequenced on an Illumina NovaSeq with 2 x 150 bp paired-end reads. In the original analysis: Demultiplexing of reads and collapsing into UMI-guided consensus sequences were performed with migec v1.2.7. Using mixcr v2.1.11, UMI consensuses were aligned to TRA and TRB V and J templates and then assembled into clonotypes. A clonotype was counted as expanded or contracted only when both edgeR and NoisET called the clonotype significant, with the noise models trained on biological replicates. For edgeR calls, the cutoffs were a false discovery rate-adjusted p below 0.01 and a log2 fold-change threshold of 1. As an exploratory analysis of dynamics, max-normalized trajectories of the 1000 most abundant clonotypes were examined by PCA with hierarchical clustering. Each responding clone was given a CD4 or CD8 phenotype based on the CD4+ and CD8+ repertoires, which had been sequenced separately. TCRdb trimmed public reads at Q25 via fastp, called clones via MiXCR and kept in-frame beta chains. Rows matching on CDR3 protein sequence are summarized as one entry with the most common DNA and genes. It is TCRdb's table, rather than the study itself, that gives the V and J calls and clone size. In this sample the table shows 30,000 to 45,000 distinct CDR3 sequences, roughly 10% of which occur a single time. Just under 30% of the sample rests with the top ten.

Ficoll-Paque density gradient centrifugation was used to isolate PBMCs. The sequencing input was PBMCs or a T cell subset sorted from them (not recorded which). The V gene is TRBV11-3 and the J gene is TRBJ2-1, and TRBD2 may be the D gene, going by 5 matching bases. The sequence derives from a man aged 18 to 35 who had mild COVID-19 (a few samples of this study predate the infection). The sample titles of this study are shuffled in the database, so cell type and time point are left out; the donor was told from shared clones. CDR3 region: CASSSGGFNEQFF. The DNA is as follows: TGTGCCAGCAGCTCAGGAGGCTTCAATGAGCAGTTCTTC.